This T cell receptor (beta chain) was identified during a study of blood T cell repertoires in COVID-19 (dated by TCRdb to the early 2020s). Context from the whole study: Samples covering the acute and convalescent phases of COVID-19 were provided by collaborators in the United States, Italy and Spain. The material from the prospective study consisted of cDNA or gDNA derived from T cells, B-cell-depleted T cells, or PBMCs. The dataset comprised deeply sampled blood TCRbeta repertoires from subjects exposed to, actively infected with, or recovered from COVID-19. The repertoires were made available in a free public database intended to serve as a resource for research on the immune response to SARS-CoV-2. The samples were drawn from two sources: the first 160 participants of the ongoing ImmuneRACE study, and 1,000 to 1,500 subjects contributed by 6 global collaborators. Sample metadata almost always included a de-identified subject ID, COVID-19 status, age in years and sex. Where available, HLA class I and class II types were obtained from metadata supplied by the sample provider rather than from assay-based typing.

About this clone: Its cognate antigen has yet to be identified. The input lacks base qualities; no much larger clone sits a single base away.

Collaborating institutions collected whole blood in K2EDTA tubes following their own protocols. For TCRbeta analysis, collaborator samples were shipped as frozen whole blood, as isolated PBMCs, or as DNA extracted from either sample type. Here is what the overall study found, with its caveats: The quantity of clinical and demographic metadata differed by source and by participant and was supplied without curation.

TCRbeta CDR3 regions were amplified from genomic DNA using the immunoSEQ Assay, a bias-controlled multiplex PCR. In the authors' own workflow: Nucleated cell counts per sample were estimated from amplification of reference gene primers within the assay. Sequence reads were collapsed and filtered to measure the absolute abundance of every unique TCRbeta CDR3 rearrangement. For each sample, productive Simpson clonality was calculated as the square root of Simpson's diversity index over productive rearrangements. TCRdb limited this immuneACCESS table to in-frame rearrangements with V and J called. A share of clones is missing; checked studies link under half to unresolved V genes, and the rest is unexplained. V, J and clone size reflect that table, while D and trimming were determined from the DNA. The sample records some 150,000 clones, roughly four fifths of which are singletons. Roughly 1.7% of the sample is held by the ten biggest clonotypes.

Measured from the cysteine to the phenylalanine, the CDR3 is 16 residues long. CDR3 DNA only is kept here, 48 bases in frame from base 1. The V and J ends are trimmed by 5 bases and 0 bases, leaving 14 bases between them. The germline V gene sets CDR1 to SGHNT and CDR2 to YENEEA. The sequenced sample consisted of peripheral blood. The chain links TRBV11-3 with TRBJ1-5, with no D gene named confidently. The origin of this receptor is an elderly man with acute or convalescent COVID-19. The DNA is as follows: TGTGCCAGCAGCCGGTGGTTCTACTATAGCAATCAGCCCCAGCATTTT. It encodes CASSRWFYYSNQPQHF.